This T cell receptor (beta chain) stems from a study of T-cell memory formation after mild COVID-19. Trimming left V 5 bases short and J 5 bases short, with 13 bases between. Per the germline V gene, CDR1 is SGHNT and CDR2 is YYREEE (reference sequence). This CDR3 is built from 13 residues. TCRdb called the 5' RACE reads again in MiXCR, with one record for every CDR3 protein. The repertoire includes 25,000 to 35,000 distinct CDR3 sequences, over 20% of them detected once, and 1.5% to 1.7% sits in the top ten. Study-wide results and caveats: Later expanders leaned CD4+, whereas day 15 to 85 contracting clones were balanced CD4/CD8.

This clonotype was detected many times. Its antigen remains unknown. The rearrangement joins TRBV5-4 to TRBJ1-1; D may be TRBD1 (6 bases). The TCR was taken from an adult who had mild COVID-19 (a few samples of this study predate the infection). Cell type and time point are not known. The sequenced sample consisted of PBMCs or a T cell subset sorted from them (not recorded which). For the CDR3, the DNA is TGTGCCAGCAGAAACGACAGGCAAACTGAAGCTTTCTTT. This gives the protein CASRNDRQTEAFF.